One T cell receptor (beta chain) is described in this entry. This specimen belongs to a study of blood T cell repertoires in COVID-19. Study-level information: The origin of the acute and convalescent COVID-19 samples was the United States, Italy and Spain. In each case, the material was cDNA or gDNA derived from T cells, B-cell-depleted T cells, or PBMCs.

Germline CDR1 SEHNR, CDR2 FQNEAQ (reference sequence). Trimming pared 5 bases from V and 8 bases from J, leaving 21 bases between. The CDR3 is 16 amino acids. Per the study methods: Estimated nucleated cell counts came from reference gene primer amplification. Produced via immunoSEQ multiplex PCR; TCRdb's table is partial and in-frame only. That table furnishes V, J and clone size, whereas the DNA furnished D and trimming. The sample shows around 68,000 clones, approximately 91% of them seen only once. The gene calls are TRBV7-9 and TRBJ1-4; D not certain. The source is a human donor in a cohort sampled during active COVID-19. What was sequenced was peripheral blood. Here the CDR3 reads CASSITQTRIGEKLFF. The CDR3 nucleotides read TGTGCCAGCAGCATAACCCAGACCAGGATTGGAGAAAAACTGTTTTTT.